This T cell receptor beta chain was identified during a study of blood T cells in healthy people across ages. CDR3 size: 15 residues. CDR1 is LNHNV and CDR2 is YYDKDF in the germline V gene (reference sequence). V was trimmed by 8 bases and J by 4 bases, leaving 18 bases between them. A J-beta primer mix and a sample-barcoded 5' primer were used in a second PCR of roughly 6 to 12 cycles. All samples yielded 2.5 million or more CDR3-containing paired-end reads. TCRdb fed the 5' RACE reads into MiXCR, producing one record per CDR3 protein. The repertoire consists of 920,000 or so distinct CDR3 sequences, with 45% occurring once and the leading ten covering over 15%. Caucasian, healthy and from Russia, the donors were aged between 6 and 90. This clonotype was found a few times.

The sample comprised blood. The clonotype comes from a woman in her sixties or seventies in good health. The chain is built from TRBV15 and TRBJ1-5; D is possibly TRBD1 (6 bases). The CDR3 DNA is TGTGCCACCCGGAAAGGGGGGAATCTGAATCAGCCCCAGCATTTT. Protein product: CATRKGGNLNQPQHF.